This T cell receptor (beta chain) is drawn from a study of blood T cell repertoires in COVID-19. Background on the study: Acute and convalescent COVID-19 specimens originated in the United States, Italy and Spain. T cells, B-cell-depleted T cells, or PBMCs provided the cDNA or gDNA that served as material.

In the source study's methods: Amplification of reference gene primers was used by the study to estimate nucleated cell counts. TCRdb's copy holds only in-frame clones and misses some; the assay was immunoSEQ multiplex PCR. Clone size and the V and J calls come from that table; the DNA yielded D and trimming. The table has 50,000 to 70,000 clones, roughly nine tenths seen once; the top ten hold roughly 8%. The CDR3 is 14 amino acids. V shed 5 bases and J shed 7 bases, with 15 bases lying between them. Germline V gene data show CDR1 as LNHDA and CDR2 as SQIVND (reference sequence). This sequence was found in an older woman with active COVID-19. The material sequenced was peripheral blood. The chain carries TRBV19 and TRBJ2-1; D is unresolved. CDR3 DNA: TGTGCCAGTAGTCTGCTTCCGGGTCGGAATGAGCAGTTCTTC. Amino acid sequence: CASSLLPGRNEQFF.